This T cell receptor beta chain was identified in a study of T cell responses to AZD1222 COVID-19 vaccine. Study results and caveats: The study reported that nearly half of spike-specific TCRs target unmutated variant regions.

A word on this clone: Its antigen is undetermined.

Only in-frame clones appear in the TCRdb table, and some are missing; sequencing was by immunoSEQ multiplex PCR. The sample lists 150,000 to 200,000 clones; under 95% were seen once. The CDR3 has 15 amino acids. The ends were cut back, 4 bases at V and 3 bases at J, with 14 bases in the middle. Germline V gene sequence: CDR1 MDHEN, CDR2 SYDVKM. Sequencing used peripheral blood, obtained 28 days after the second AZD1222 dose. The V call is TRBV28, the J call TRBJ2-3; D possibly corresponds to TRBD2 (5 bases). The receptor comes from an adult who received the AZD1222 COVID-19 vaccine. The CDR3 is CASSSTSLGTDTQYF. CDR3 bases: TGTGCCAGCAGTTCGACATCACTAGGAACAGATACGCAGTATTTT.